This T cell receptor beta chain was observed in a study of response to subunit inactivated influenza vaccine. Overall study results and limits: The authors suggested that few new T cells are recruited per seasonal influenza vaccination.

This clonotype was counted at least ten times. Its cognate antigen is unknown. Using its own MiXCR run on the RT-PCR reads, TCRdb lists one record per CDR3 protein. In the table there are about 160,000 distinct CDR3 sequences, roughly 10% of which are singletons. V lost 1 base to trimming and J lost 1 base, with 8 bases between them. From germline, CDR1 is SGHKS and CDR2 YYEKEE (reference sequence). The CDR3 extends over 15 amino acids. This sequence was found in a man between 50 and 75 years old who received an inactivated influenza vaccine. The sequenced sample was CD8+ T cells sorted from PBMCs, obtained around 25 months after vaccination. The chain combines TRBV5-5 with TRBJ2-2; no clear D gene. CDR3: CASSLSQMNTGELFF. The CDR3 nucleotides read TGTGCCAGCAGCTTGAGCCAGATGAACACCGGGGAGCTGTTTTTT.